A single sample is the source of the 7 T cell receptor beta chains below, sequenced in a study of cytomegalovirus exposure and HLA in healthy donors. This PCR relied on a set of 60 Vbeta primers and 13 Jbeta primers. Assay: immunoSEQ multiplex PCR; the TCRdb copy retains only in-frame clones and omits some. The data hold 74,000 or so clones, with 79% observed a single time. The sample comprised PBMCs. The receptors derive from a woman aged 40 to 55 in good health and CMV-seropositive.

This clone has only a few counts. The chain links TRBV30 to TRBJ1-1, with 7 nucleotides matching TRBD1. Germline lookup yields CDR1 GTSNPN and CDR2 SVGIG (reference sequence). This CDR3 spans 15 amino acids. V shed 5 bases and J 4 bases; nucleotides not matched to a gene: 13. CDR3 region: CAWGVEGAWTTEAFF. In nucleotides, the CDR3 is TGTGCCTGGGGGGTGGAGGGGGCGTGGACCACTGAAGCTTTCTTT.

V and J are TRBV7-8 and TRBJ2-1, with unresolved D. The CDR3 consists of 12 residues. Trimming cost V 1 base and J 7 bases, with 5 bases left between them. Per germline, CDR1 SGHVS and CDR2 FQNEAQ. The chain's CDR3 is CASSLGANEQFF. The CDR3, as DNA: TGTGCCAGCAGCTTAGGGGCGAATGAGCAGTTCTTC.

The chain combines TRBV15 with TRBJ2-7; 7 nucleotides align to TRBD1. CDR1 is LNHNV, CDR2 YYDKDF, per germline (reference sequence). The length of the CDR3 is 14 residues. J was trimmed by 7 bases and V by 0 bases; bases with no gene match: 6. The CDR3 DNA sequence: TGTGCCACCAGCAGAGATGGTACAGGGGTTGAGCAGTACTTC. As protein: CATSRDGTGVEQYF.

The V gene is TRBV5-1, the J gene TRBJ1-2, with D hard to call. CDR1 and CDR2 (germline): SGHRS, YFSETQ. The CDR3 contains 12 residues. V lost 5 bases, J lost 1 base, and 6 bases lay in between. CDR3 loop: CASSELNYGYTF. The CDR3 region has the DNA TGCGCCAGCAGTGAGCTTAACTATGGCTACACCTTC.

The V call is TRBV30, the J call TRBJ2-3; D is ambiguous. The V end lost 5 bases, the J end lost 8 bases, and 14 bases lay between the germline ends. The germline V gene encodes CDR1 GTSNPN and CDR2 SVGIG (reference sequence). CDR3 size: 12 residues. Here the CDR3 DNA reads TGTGCCTGGGAGTTCAATACTGGTACGCAGTATTTT. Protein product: CAWEFNTGTQYF.

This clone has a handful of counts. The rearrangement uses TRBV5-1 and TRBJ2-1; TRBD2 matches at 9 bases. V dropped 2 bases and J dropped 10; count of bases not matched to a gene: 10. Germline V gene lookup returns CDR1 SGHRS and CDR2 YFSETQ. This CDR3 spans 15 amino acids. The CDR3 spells CASSFTTSGPREQFF. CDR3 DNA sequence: TGCGCCAGCAGCTTCACGACTAGCGGACCTAGGGAGCAGTTCTTC.

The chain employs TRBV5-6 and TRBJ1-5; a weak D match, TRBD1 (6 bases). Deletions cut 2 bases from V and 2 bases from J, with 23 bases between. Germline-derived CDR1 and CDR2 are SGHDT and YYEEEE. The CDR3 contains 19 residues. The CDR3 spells CASSFILLDLYRGNQPQHF. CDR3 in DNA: TGTGCCAGCAGCTTCATCCTCCTTGATCTGTACAGGGGCAATCAGCCCCAGCATTTT. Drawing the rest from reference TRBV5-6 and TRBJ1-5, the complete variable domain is DAGVTQSPTHLIKTRGQQVTLRCSPKSGHDTVSWYQQALGQGPQFIFQYYEEEERQRGNFPDRFSGHQFPNYSSELNVNALLLGDSALYLCASSFILLDLYRGNQPQHFGDGTRLSIL.